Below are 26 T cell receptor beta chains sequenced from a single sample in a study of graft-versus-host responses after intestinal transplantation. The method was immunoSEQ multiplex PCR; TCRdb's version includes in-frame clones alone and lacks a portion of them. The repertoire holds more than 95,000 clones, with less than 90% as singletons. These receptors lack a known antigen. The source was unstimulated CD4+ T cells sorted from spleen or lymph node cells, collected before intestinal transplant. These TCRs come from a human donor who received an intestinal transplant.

The CDR3 is CASSIAQGNYGYTF. The CDR3 bases are TGTGCCAGCAGCATAGCTCAGGGTAACTATGGCTACACCTTC. The chain has TRBV6-6 and TRBJ1-2, with D tentatively TRBD1 (5 bases). The germline V and J ends were trimmed by 6 bases and 1 base, with 12 bases remaining between them. Per the germline V gene, CDR1 is MNHNY and CDR2 is SVGAGI (reference sequence). CDR3 length equals 14 residues.

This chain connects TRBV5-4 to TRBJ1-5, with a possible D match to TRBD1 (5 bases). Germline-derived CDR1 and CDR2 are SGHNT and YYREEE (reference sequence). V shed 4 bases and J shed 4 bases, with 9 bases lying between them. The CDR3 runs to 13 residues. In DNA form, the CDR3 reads TGTGCCAGCAGCCCCGACAGAAATCAGCCCCAGCATTTT. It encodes CASSPDRNQPQHF. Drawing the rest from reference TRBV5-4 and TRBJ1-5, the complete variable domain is ETGVTQSPTHLIKTRGQQVTLRCSSQSGHNTVSWYQQALGQGPQFIFQYYREEENGRGNFPPRFSGLQFPNYSSELNVNALELDDSALYLCASSPDRNQPQHFGDGTRLSIL.

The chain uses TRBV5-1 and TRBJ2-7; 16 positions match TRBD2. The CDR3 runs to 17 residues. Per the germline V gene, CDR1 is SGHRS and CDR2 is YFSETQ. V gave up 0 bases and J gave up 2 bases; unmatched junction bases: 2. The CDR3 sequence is CASSLGGLAGGTYEQYF. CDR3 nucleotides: TGCGCCAGCAGCTTGGGGGGACTAGCGGGAGGGACCTACGAGCAGTACTTC.

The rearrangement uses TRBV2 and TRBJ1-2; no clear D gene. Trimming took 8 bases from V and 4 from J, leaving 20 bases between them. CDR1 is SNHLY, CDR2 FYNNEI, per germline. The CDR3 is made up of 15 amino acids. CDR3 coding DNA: TGTGCCAGCCGCATCACAGACCTTCAAGGCTATGGCTACACCTTC. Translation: CASRITDLQGYGYTF.

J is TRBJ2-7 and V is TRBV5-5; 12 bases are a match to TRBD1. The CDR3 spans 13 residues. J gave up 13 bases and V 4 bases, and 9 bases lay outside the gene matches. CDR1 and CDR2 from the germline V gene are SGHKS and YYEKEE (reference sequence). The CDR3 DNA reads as TGTGCCAGCAGCCTAGGGACAGGGGGCGTCTATTACTTC. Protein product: CASSLGTGGVYYF.

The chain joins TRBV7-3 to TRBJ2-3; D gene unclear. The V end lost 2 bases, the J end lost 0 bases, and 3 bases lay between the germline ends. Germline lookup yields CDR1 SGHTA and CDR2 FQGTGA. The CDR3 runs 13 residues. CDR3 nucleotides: TGTGCCAGCAGCTTAGGGAGCACAGATACGCAGTATTTT. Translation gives CASSLGSTDTQYF.

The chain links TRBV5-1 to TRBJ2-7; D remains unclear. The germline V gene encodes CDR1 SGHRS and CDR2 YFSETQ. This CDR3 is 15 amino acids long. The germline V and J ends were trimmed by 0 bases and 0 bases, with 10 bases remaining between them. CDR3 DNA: TGCGCCAGCAGCTTGGATGGCCACAGCTCCTACGAGCAGTACTTC. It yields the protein CASSLDGHSSYEQYF.

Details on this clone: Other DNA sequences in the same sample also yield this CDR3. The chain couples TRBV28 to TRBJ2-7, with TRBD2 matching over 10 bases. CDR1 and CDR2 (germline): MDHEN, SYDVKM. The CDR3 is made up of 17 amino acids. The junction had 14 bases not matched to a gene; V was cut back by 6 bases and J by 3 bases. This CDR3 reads CASRPDELAGTLYEQYF. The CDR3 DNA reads TGTGCCAGCAGGCCCGACGAACTAGCGGGGACACTCTACGAGCAGTACTTC.

The CDR3 region is CASSRDGERETQYF. DNA for the CDR3: TGTGCCAGCAGCCGGGACGGGGAGAGGGAGACCCAGTACTTC. This chain connects TRBV5-6 to TRBJ2-5; D may match TRBD1 or TRBD2 (5 bases each). From germline, CDR1 is SGHDT and CDR2 YYEEEE. This CDR3 has 14 amino acids. Trimming cost V 4 bases and J 5 bases, with 15 bases left between them.

CDR3 nucleotides: TGTGCCAGCAGCCAAGTAGGCGGGTCCGGGATACAGCAAGAGACCCAGTACTTC. Its protein product is CASSQVGGSGIQQETQYF. V is TRBV14 and J is TRBJ2-5; D may be TRBD2 (5 bases). The CDR3 is 18 amino acids. The germline V gene encodes CDR1 SGHDN and CDR2 FVKESK. V shed 1 base and J shed 2 bases, with 20 bases lying between them.

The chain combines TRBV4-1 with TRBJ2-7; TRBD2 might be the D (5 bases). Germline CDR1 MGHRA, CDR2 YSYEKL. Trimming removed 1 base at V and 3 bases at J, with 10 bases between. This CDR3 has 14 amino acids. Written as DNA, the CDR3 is TGCGCCAGCAGCCAAGCAACTACTAGCTACGAGCAGTACTTC. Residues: CASSQATTSYEQYF.

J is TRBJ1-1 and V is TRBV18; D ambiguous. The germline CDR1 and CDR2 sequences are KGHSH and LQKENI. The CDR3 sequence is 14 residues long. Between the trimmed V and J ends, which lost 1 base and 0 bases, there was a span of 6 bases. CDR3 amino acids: CASSPLELNTEAFF. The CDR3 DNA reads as TGTGCCAGCTCACCACTCGAGTTGAACACTGAAGCTTTCTTT.

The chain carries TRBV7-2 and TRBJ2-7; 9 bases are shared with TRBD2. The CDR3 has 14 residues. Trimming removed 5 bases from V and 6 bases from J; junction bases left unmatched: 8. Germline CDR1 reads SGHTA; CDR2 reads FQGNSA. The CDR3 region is CASSVGLALSEQYF. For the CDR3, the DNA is TGTGCCAGCAGCGTCGGACTAGCGCTCTCCGAGCAGTACTTC.

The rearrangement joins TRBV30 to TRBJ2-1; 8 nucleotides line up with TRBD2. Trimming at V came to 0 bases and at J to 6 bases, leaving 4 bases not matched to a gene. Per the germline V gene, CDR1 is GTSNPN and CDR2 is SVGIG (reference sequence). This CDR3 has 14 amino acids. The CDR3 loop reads CAWSVGREANEQFF. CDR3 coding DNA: TGTGCCTGGAGTGTAGGGCGGGAGGCCAATGAGCAGTTCTTC.

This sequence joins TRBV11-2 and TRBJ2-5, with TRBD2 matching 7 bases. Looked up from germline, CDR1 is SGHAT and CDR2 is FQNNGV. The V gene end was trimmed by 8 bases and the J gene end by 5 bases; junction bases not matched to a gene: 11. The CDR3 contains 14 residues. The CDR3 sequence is CASDWLAERETQYF. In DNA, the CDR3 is TGTGCCAGCGACTGGCTAGCGGAGCGGGAGACCCAGTACTTC.

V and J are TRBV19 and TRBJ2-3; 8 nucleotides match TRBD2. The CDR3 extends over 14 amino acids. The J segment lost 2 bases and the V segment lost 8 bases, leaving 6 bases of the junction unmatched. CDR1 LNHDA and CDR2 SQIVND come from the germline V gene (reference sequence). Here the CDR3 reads CASSTSGPTDTQYF. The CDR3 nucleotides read TGTGCCAGTTCCACTAGCGGTCCCACAGATACGCAGTATTTT.

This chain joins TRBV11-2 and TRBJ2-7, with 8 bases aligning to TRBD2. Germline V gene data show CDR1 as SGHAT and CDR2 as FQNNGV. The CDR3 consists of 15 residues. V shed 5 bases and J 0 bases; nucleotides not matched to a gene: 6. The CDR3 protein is CASSPVAGRSYEQYF. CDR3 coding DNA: TGTGCCAGCAGCCCTGTAGCGGGGCGCTCCTACGAGCAGTACTTC. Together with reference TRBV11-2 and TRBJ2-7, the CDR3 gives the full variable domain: EAGVAQSPRYKIIEKRQSVAFWCNPISGHATLYWYQQILGQGPKLLIQFQNNGVVDDSQLPKDRFSAERLKGVDSTLKIQPAKLEDSAVYLCASSPVAGRSYEQYFGPGTRLTVT.

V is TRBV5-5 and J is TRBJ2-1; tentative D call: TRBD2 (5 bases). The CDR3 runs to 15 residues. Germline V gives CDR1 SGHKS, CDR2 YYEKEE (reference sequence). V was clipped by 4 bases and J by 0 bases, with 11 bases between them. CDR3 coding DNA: TGTGCCAGCAGCACGGAGGCGAGCTCCTACAATGAGCAGTTCTTC. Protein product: CASSTEASSYNEQFF.

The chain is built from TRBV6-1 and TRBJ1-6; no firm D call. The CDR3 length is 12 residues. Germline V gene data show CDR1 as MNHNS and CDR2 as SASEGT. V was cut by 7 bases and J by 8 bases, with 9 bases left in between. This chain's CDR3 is CASKNGYSPLHF. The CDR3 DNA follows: TGTGCCAGCAAAAACGGCTATTCACCCCTCCACTTT.

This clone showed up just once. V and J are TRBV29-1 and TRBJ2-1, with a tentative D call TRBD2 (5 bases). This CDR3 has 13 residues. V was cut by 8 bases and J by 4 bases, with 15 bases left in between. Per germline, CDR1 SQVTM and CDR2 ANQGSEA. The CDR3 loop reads CSTQLGVYNEQFF. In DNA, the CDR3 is TGCAGCACCCAGCTCGGGGTTTACAATGAGCAGTTCTTC.

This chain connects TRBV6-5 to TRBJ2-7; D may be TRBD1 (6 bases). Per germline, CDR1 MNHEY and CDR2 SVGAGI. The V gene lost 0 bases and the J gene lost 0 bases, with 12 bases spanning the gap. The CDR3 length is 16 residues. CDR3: CASSYSRDTASYEQYF. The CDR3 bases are TGTGCCAGCAGTTACTCTCGGGACACGGCCTCCTACGAGCAGTACTTC.

The CDR3 coding sequence is TGTGCCAGTAGTTCCTCCGGGACTAGCGGGAGTTTTGCCGGGGAGCTGTTTTTT. This gives the protein CASSSSGTSGSFAGELFF. The chain combines TRBV19 with TRBJ2-2; 14 nucleotides line up with TRBD2. V dropped 5 bases and J dropped 6; count of bases not matched to a gene: 11. This CDR3 contains 18 residues. Per germline, CDR1 LNHDA and CDR2 SQIVND (reference sequence).

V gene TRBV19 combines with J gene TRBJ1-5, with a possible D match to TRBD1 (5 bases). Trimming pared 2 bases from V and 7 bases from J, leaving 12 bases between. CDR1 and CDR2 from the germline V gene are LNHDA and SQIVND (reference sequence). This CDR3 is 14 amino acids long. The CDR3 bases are TGTGCCAGTAGTATAATCTGGGGGAGGCAGCCCCAGCATTTT. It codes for CASSIIWGRQPQHF.

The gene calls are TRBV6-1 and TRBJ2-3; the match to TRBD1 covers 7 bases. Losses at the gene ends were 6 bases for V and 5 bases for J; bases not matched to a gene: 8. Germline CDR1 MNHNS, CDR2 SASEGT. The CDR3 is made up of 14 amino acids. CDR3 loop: CASSQTTGVDTQYF. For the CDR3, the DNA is TGTGCCAGCAGCCAGACCACAGGGGTAGATACGCAGTATTTT.

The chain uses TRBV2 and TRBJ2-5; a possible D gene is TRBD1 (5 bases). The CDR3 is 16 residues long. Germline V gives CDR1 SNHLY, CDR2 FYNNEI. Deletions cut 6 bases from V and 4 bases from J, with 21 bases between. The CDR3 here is CASSRQPGTSGETQYF. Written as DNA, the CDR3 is TGTGCCAGCAGCCGACAGCCCGGCACGTCAGGAGAGACCCAGTACTTC. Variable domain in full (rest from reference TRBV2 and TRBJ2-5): EPEVTQTPSHQVTQMGQEVILRCVPISNHLYFYWYRQILGQKVEFLVSFYNNEISEKSEIFDDQFSVERPDGSNFTLKIRSTKLEDSAMYFCASSRQPGTSGETQYFGPGTRLLVL.

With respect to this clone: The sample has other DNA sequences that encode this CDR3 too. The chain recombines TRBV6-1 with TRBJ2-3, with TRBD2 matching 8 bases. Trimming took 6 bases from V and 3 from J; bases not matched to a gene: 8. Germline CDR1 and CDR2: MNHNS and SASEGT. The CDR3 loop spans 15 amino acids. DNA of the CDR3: TGTGCCAGCAGACCCTCGGGAGGGCGGACAGATACGCAGTATTTT. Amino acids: CASRPSGGRTDTQYF.